This T cell receptor (beta chain) was observed in a study of blood T cell repertoires in COVID-19. Study background: COVID-19 samples collected from the United States, Italy and Spain covered acute and convalescent phases. PBMCs, B-cell-depleted T cells, or T cells provided the cDNA or gDNA that made up the material.

There are 14 residues in the CDR3. The V end was cut by 6 bases, the J end by 4 bases, with 13 bases between. The germline V gene has CDR1 LGHDT and CDR2 YNNKEL (reference sequence). Original methodology: Estimated nucleated cell counts came from reference gene primer amplification. The data were produced by immunoSEQ multiplex PCR, yet TCRdb's version contains in-frame clones alone and is incomplete. Clonal size and the V and J genes are those of that table, whereas D and trimming came from the DNA. The data show under 150,000 clones, about 88% seen once. The chain joins TRBV3-1 (or the pseudogene TRBV3-2) to TRBJ1-5; D call uncertain. The sample taken for sequencing was peripheral blood. This clonotype was sampled from a woman aged 70-85 years who had recovered from COVID-19. The CDR3 region is CASRLAGSNQPQHF. The DNA of the CDR3 is TGTGCCAGCAGACTCGCTGGGAGTAATCAGCCCCAGCATTTT.